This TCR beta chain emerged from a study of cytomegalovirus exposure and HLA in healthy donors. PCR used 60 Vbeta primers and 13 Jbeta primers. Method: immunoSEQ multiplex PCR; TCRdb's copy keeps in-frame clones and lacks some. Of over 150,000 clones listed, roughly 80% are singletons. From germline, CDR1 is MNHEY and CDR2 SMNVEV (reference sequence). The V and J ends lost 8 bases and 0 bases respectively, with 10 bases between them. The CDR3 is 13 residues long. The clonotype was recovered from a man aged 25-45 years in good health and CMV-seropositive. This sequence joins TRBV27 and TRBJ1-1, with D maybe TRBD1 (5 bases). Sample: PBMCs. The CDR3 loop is CASGGVLNTEAFF. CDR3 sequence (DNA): TGTGCCAGCGGGGGGGTCCTGAACACTGAAGCTTTCTTT.